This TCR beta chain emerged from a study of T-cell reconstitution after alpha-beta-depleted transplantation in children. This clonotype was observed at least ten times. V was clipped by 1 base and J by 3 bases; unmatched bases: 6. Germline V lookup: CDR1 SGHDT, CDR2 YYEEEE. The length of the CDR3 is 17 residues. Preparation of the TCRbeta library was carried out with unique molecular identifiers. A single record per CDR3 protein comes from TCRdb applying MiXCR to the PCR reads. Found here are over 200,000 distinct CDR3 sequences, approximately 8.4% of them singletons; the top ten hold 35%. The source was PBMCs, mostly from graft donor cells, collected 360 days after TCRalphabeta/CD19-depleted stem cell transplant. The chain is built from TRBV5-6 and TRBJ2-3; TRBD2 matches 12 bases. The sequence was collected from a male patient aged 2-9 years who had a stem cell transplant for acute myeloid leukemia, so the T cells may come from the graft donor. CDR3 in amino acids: CASSLRLAGVSTDTQYF. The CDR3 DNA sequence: TGTGCCAGCAGCTTGAGACTAGCGGGGGTTTCGACAGATACGCAGTATTTT. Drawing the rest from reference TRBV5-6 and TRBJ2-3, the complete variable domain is DAGVTQSPTHLIKTRGQQVTLRCSPKSGHDTVSWYQQALGQGPQFIFQYYEEEERQRGNFPDRFSGHQFPNYSSELNVNALLLGDSALYLCASSLRLAGVSTDTQYFGPGTRLTVL.